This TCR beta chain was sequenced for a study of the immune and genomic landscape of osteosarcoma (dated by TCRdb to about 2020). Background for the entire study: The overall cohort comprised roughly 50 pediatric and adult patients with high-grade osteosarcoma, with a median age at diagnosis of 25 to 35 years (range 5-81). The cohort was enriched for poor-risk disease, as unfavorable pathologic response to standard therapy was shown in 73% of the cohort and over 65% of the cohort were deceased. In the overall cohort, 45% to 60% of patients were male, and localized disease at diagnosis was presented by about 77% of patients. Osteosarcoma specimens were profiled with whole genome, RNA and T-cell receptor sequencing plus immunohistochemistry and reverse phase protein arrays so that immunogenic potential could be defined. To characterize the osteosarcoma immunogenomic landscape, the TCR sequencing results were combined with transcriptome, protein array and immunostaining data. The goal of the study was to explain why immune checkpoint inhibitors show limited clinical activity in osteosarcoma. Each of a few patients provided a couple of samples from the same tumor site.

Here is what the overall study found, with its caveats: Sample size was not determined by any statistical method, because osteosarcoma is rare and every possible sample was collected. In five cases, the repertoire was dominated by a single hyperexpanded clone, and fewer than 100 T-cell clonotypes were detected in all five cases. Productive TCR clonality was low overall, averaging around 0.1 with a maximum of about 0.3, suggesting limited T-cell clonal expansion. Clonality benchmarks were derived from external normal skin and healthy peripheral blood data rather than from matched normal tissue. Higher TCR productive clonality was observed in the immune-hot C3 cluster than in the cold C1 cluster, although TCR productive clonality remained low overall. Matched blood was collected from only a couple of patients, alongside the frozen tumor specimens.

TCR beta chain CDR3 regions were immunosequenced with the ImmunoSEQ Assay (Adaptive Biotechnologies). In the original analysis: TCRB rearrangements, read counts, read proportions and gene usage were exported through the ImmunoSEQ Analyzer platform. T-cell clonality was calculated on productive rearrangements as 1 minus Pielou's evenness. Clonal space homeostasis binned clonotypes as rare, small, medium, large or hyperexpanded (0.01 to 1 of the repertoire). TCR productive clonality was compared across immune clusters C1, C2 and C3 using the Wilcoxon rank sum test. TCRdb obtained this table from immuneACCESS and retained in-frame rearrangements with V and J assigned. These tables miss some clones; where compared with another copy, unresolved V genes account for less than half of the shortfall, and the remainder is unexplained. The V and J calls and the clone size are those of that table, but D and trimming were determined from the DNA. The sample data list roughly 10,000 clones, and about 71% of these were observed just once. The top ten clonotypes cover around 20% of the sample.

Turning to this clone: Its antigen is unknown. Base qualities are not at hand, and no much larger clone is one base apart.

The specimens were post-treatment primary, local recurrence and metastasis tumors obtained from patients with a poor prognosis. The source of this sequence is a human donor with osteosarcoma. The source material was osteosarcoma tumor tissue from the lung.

In nucleotide form, the sequence is TGTGCCTGGAGTGTAGATGCCTGGGAGGGAATCTACGAGCAGTACTTC. Translated, it reads CAWSVDAWEGIYEQYF. The chain links TRBV30 with TRBJ2-7; 7 nucleotides in the junction match TRBD2. Via the germline V gene (reference sequence), CDR1 is GTSNPN and CDR2 SVGIG. V has 0 bases trimmed and J has 3 bases trimmed; junction bases matching no gene number 11. The CDR3 contains 16 residues, cysteine and phenylalanine counted. Here the CDR3 DNA is all that survives: 48 bases in frame from base 1. Full variable domain (CDR3 extended with the reference TRBV30 and TRBJ2-7 proteins): SQTIHQWPATLVQPVGSPLSLECTVEGTSNPNLYWYRQAAGRGLQLLFYSVGIGQISSEVPQNLSASRPQDRQFILSSKKLLLSDSGFYLCAWSVDAWEGIYEQYFGPGTRLTVT.